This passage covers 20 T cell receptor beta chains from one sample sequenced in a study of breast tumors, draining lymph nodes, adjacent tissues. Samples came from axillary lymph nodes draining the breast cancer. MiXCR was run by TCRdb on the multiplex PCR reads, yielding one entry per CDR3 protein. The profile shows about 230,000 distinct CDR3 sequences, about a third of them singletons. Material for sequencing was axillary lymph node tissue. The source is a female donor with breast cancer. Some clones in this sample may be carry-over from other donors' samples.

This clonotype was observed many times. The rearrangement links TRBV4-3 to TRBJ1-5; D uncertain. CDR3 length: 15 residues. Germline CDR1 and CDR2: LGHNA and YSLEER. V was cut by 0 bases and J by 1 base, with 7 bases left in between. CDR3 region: CASSQDSHSNQPQHF. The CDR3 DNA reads TGCGCCAGCAGCCAAGACTCTCACAGCAATCAGCCCCAGCATTTT.

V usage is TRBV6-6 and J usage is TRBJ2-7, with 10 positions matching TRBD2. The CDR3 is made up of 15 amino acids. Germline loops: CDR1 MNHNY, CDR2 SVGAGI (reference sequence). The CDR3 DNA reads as TGTGCCAGCAGGGGGTCTAGCGGGGGTCCCTACGAGCAGCACGTC. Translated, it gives CASRGSSGGPYEQHV.

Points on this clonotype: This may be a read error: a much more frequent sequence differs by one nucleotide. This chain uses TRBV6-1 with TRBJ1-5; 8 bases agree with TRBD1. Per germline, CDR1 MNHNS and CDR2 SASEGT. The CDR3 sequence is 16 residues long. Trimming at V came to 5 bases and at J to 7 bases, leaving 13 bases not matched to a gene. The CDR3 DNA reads TGTGCCAGCAGTCCCGCTTGGACAGGGATGAGGCAGCCCCAGCATTTT. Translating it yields CASSPAWTGMRQPQHF.

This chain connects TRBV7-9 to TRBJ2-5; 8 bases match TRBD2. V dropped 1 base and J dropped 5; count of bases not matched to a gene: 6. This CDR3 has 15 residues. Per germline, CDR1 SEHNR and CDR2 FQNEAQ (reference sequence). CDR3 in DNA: TGTGCCAGCAGCTTAGAAGGGTCGGGAGGGGAGACCCAGTACTTC. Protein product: CASSLEGSGGETQYF.

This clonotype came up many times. In DNA, the CDR3 is TGTGCCAGCAGCCGTGGAGGACCGACCCAAGAGACCCAGTACTTC. Protein sequence: CASSRGGPTQETQYF. The V call is TRBV11-3, the J call TRBJ2-5; tentative D call: TRBD2 (5 bases). V was cut by 5 bases and J by 1 base, with 14 bases left in between. Germline assignment: CDR1 SGHNT and CDR2 YENEEA. The CDR3 covers 15 residues.

CDR3 sequence: CASSRPGQLGDSPLHF. The CDR3 DNA reads as TGTGCCAGCAGTCGACCGGGACAGCTCGGAGATTCACCCCTCCACTTT. The chain has TRBV6-2 or TRBV6-3 and TRBJ1-6; 7 positions agree with TRBD1. This CDR3 is 16 amino acids long. Germline CDR1 reads MNHEY; CDR2 reads SVGEGT. Trimming at V came to 5 bases and at J to 8 bases, leaving 12 bases not matched to a gene.

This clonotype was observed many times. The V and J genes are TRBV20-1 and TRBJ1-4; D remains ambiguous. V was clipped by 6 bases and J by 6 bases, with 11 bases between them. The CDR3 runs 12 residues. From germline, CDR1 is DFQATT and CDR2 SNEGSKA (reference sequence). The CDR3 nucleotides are TGCAGTGCGGGTGGAGCTGATGAAAAACTGTTTTTT. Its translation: CSAGGADEKLFF.

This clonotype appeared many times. For the CDR3, the DNA is TGCGCCAGCAGGTCCAAGAATAGTGACTACGAGCAGTACTTC. It yields the protein CASRSKNSDYEQYF. This chain uses TRBV5-1 with TRBJ2-7; D ambiguous. Germline V gives CDR1 SGHRS, CDR2 YFSETQ. The CDR3 length is 14 residues. Deletions cut 5 bases from V and 3 bases from J, with 15 bases between.

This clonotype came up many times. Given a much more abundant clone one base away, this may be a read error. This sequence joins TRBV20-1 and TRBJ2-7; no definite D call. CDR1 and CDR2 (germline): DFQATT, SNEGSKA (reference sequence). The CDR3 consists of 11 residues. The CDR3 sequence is CSARWTYEQSF. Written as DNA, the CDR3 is TGCAGTGCTAGATGGACCTACGAGCAGTCCTTC.

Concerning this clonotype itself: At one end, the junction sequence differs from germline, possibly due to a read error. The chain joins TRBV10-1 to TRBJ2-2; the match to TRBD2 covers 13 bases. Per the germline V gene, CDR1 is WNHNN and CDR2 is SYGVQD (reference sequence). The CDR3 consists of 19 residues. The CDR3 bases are TGTGCCAGCTCACCTTCGACTAGCGGGAGGACGGTTTGGACCGGGGCGCTGTTTTTT. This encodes CASSPSTSGRTVWTGALFF.

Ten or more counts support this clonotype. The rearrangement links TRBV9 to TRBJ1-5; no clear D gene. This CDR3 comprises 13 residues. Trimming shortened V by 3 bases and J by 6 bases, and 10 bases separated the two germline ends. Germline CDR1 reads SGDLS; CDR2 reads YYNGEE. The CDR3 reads CASSAGMGQPQHF. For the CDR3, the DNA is TGTGCCAGCAGCGCCGGGATGGGTCAGCCCCAGCATTTT. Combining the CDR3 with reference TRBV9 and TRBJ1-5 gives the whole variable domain DSGVTQTPKHLITATGQRVTLRCSPRSGDLSVYWYQQSLDQGLQFLIQYYNGEERAKGNILERFSAQQFPDLHSELNLSSLELGDSALYFCASSAGMGQPQHFGDGTRLSIL.

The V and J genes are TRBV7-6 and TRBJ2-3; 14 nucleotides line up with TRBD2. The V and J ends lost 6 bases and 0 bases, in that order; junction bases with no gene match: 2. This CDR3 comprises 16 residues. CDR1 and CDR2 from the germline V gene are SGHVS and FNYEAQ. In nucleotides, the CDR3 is TGTGCCAGCAGAAGGACTAGCGGGGGGAGCACAGATACGCAGTATTTT. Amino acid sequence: CASRRTSGGSTDTQYF.

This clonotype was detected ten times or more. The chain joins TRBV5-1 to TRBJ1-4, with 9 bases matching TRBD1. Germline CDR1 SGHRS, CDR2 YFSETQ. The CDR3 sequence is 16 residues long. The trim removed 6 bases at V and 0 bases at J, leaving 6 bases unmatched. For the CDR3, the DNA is TGCGCCAGCATGCCGACAGGGGGAGCAACTAATGAAAAACTGTTTTTT. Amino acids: CASMPTGGATNEKLFF.

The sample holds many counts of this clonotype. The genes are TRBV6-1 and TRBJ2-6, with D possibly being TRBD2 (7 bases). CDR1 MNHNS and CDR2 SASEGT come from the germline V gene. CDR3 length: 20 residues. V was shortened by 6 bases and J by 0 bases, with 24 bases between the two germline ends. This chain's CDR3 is CASSSNRAGALHSGANVLTF. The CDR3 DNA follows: TGTGCCAGCAGCTCGAACAGGGCGGGGGCCCTCCACTCTGGGGCCAACGTCCTGACTTTC.

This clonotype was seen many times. The CDR3 is CSASGGITDTQYF. The CDR3 DNA follows: TGCAGTGCTAGCGGGGGAATCACAGATACGCAGTATTTT. The chain has TRBV20-1 and TRBJ2-3, with D possibly being TRBD2 (6 bases). The CDR3 sequence is 13 residues long. Germline CDR1 is DFQATT and CDR2 is SNEGSKA (reference sequence). Trimming removed 3 bases from V and 2 bases from J, with 9 bases in between.

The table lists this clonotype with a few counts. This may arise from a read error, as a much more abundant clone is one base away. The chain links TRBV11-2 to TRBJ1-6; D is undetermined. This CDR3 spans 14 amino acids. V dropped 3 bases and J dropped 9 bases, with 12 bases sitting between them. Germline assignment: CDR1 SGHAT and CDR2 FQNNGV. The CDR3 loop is CASSLDQFTSPLHF. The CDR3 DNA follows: TGTGCCAGCAGCTTGGACCAGTTTACTTCACCCCTCCACTTT.

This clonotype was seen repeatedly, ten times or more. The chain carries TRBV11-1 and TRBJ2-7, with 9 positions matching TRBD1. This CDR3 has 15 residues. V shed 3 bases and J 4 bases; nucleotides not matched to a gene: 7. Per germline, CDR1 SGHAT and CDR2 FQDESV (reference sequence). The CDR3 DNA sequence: TGTGCCAGCAGCTTGGTGACAGGGGGGCAGTACGAGCAGTACTTC. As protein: CASSLVTGGQYEQYF.

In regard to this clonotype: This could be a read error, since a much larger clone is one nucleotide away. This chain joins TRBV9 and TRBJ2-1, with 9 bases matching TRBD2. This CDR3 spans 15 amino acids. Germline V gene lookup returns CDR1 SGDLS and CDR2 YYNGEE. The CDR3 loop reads CANSVGGGLANEQFF. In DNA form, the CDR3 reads TGTGCCAACAGCGTAGGGGGGGGACTAGCTAATGAGCAGTTCTTC.

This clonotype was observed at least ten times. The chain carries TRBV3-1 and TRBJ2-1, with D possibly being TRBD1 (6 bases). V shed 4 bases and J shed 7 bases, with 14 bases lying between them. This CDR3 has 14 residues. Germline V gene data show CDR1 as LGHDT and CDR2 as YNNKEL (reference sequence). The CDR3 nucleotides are TGTGCCAGCAGCCGGCGACCCAGGGGAAATGAGCAGTTCTTC. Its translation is CASSRRPRGNEQFF.

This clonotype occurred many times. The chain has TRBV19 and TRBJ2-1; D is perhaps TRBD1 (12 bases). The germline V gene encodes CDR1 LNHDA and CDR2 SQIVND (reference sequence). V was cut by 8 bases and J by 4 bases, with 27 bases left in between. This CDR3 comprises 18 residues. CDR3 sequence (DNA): TGTGCCAGTGGGGACAGGGGGCTAGCGGGAGGTCGGTACAATGAGCAGTTCTTC. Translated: CASGDRGLAGGRYNEQFF.